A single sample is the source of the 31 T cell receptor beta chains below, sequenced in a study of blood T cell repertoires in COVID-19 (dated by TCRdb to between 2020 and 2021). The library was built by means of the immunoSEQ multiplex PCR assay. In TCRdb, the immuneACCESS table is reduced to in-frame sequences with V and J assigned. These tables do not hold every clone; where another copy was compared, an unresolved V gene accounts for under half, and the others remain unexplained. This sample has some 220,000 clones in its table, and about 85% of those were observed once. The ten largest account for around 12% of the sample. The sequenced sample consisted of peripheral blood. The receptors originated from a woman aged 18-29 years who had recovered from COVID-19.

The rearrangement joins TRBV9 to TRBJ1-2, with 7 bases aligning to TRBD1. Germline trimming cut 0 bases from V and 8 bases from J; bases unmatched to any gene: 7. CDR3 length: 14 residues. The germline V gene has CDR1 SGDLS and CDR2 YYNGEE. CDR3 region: CASSVGAGGSGYTF. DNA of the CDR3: TGTGCCAGCAGCGTAGGTGCAGGGGGATCCGGCTACACCTTC.

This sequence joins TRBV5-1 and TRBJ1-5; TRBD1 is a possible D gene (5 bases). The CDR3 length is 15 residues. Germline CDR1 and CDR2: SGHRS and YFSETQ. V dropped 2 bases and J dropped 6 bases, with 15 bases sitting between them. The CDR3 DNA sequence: TGCGCCAGCAGCTTAGTGGACGGGGGAAGTCAGCCCCAGCATTTT. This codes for CASSLVDGGSQPQHF.

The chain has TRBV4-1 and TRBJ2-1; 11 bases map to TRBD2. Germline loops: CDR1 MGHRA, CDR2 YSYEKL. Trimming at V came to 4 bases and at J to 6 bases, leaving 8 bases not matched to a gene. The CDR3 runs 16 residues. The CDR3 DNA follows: TGCGCCAGCAGCCCCGTAGCGGGAGGGCGCGTCAATGAGCAGTTCTTC. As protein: CASSPVAGGRVNEQFF.

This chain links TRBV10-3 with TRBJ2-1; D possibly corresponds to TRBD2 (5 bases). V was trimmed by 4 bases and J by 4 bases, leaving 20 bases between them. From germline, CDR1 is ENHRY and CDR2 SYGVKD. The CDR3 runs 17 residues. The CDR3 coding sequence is TGTGCCATCAGTGGGGGTGTCGAGGGATTAGAATACAATGAGCAGTTCTTC. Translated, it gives CAISGGVEGLEYNEQFF.

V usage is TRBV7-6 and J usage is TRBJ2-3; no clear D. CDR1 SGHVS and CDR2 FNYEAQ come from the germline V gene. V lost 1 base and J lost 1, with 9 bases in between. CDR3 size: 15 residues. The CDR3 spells CASSLGATGTDTQYF. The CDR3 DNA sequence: TGTGCCAGCAGCTTAGGGGCGACCGGCACAGATACGCAGTATTTT. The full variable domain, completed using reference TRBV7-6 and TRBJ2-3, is GAGVSQSPRYKVTKRGQDVALRCDPISGHVSLYWYRQALGQGPEFLTYFNYEAQQDKSGLPNDRFSAERPEGSISTLTIQRTEQRDSAMYRCASSLGATGTDTQYFGPGTRLTVL.

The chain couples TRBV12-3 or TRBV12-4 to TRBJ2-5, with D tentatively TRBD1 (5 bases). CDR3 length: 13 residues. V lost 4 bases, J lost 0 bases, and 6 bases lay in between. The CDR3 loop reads CASSSTDQETQYF. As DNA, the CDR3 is TGTGCCAGCAGTTCGACAGACCAAGAGACCCAGTACTTC.

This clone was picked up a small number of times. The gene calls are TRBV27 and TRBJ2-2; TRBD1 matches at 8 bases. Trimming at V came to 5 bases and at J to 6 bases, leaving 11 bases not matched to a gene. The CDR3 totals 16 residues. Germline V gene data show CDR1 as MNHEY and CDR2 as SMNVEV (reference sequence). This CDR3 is CASSPHRTGLAGELFF. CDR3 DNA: TGTGCCAGCAGTCCCCATAGGACAGGGCTGGCCGGGGAGCTGTTTTTT.

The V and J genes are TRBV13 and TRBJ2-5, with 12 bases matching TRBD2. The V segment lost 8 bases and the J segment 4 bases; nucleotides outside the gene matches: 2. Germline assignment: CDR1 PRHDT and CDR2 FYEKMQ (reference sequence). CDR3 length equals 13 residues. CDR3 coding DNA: TGTGCCAGCGGGACTAGCGGGCCAGAGACCCAGTACTTC. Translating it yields CASGTSGPETQYF.

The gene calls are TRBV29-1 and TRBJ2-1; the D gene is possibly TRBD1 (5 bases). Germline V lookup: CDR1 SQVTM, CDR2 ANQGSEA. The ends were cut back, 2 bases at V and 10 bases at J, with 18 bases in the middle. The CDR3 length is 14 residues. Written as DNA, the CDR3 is TGCAGCGTTGAATTAGGCAGGGCCGGGTGGGAGCAGTTCTTC. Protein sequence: CSVELGRAGWEQFF.

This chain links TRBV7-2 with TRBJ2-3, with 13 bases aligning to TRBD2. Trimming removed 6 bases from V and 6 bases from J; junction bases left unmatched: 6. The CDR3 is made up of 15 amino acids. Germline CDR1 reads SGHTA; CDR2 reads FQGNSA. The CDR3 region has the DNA TGTGCCAGCAGTCGGACTAGCGGGAGTGGGGATACGCAGTATTTT. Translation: CASSRTSGSGDTQYF. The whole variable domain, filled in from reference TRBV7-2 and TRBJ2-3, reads GAGVSQSPSNKVTEKGKDVELRCDPISGHTALYWYRQSLGQGLEFLIYFQGNSAPDKSGLPSDRFSAERTGGSVSTLTIQRTQQEDSAVYLCASSRTSGSGDTQYFGPGTRLTVL.

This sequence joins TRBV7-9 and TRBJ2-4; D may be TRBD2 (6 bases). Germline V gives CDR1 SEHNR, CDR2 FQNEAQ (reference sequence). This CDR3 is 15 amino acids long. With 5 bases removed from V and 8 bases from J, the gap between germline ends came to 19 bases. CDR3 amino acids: CASSRTQGSGDIQYF. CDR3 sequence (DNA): TGTGCCAGCAGCCGTACTCAAGGGTCGGGAGACATTCAGTACTTC.

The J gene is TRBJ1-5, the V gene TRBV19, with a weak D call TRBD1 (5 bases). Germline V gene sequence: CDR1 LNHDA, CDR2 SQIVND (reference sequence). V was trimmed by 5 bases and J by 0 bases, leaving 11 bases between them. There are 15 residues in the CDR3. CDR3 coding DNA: TGTGCCAGTAGTGATCAGGGCTATAGCAATCAGCCCCAGCATTTT. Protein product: CASSDQGYSNQPQHF.

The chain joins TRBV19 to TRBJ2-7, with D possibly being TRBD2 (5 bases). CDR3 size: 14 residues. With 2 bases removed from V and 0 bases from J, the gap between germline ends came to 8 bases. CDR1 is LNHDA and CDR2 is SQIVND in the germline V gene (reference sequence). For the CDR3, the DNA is TGTGCCAGTAGTATACGGGGATTCTCCTACGAGCAGTACTTC. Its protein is CASSIRGFSYEQYF.

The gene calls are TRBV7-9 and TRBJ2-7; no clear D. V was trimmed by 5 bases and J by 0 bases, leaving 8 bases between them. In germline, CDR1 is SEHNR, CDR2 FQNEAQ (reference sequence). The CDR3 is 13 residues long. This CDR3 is CASSPTGSYEQYF. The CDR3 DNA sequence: TGTGCCAGCAGCCCCACCGGCTCCTACGAGCAGTACTTC. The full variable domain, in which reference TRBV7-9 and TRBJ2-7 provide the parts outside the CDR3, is DTGVSQNPRHKITKRGQNVTFRCDPISEHNRLYWYRQTLGQGPEFLTYFQNEAQLEKSRLLSDRFSAERPKGSFSTLEIQRTEQGDSAMYLCASSPTGSYEQYFGPGTRLTVT.

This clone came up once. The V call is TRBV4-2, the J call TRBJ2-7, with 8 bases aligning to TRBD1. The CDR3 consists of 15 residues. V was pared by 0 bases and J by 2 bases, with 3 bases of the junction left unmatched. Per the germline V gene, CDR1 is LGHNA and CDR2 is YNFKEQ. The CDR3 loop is CASSQEDRVAYEQYF. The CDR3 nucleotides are TGTGCCAGCAGCCAAGAGGACAGGGTAGCCTACGAGCAGTACTTC.

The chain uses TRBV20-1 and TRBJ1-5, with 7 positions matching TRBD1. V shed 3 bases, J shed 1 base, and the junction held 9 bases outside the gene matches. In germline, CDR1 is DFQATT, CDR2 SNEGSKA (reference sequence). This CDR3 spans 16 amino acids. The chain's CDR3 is CSASSDRERSNQPQHF. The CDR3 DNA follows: TGCAGTGCTAGTTCAGACAGGGAACGAAGCAATCAGCCCCAGCATTTT.

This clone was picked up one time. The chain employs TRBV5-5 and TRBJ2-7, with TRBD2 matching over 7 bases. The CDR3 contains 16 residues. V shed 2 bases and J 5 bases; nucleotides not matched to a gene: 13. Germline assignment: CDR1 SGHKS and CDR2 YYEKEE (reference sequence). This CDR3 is CASSFRLGTTADEQYF. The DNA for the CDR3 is TGTGCCAGCAGCTTCAGGCTCGGGACTACCGCCGACGAGCAGTACTTC.

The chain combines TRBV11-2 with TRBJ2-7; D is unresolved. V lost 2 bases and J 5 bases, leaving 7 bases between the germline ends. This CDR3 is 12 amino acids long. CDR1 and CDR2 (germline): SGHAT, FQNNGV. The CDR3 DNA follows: TGTGCCAGCAGCTTAATACAAGACGAGCAGTACTTC. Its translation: CASSLIQDEQYF.

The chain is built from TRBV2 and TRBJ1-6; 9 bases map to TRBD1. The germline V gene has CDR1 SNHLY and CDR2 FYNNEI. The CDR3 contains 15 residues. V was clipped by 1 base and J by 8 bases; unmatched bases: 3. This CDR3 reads CASSEDWTGDSPLHF. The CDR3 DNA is TGTGCCAGCAGTGAAGATTGGACAGGGGATTCACCCCTCCACTTT.

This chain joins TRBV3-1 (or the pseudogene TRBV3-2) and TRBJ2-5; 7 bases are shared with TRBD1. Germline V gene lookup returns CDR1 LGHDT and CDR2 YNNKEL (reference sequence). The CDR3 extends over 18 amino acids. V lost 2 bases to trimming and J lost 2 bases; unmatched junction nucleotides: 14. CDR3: CASSQYRFRQGRQETQYF. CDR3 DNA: TGTGCCAGCAGCCAATATAGGTTTCGACAGGGTAGACAAGAGACCCAGTACTTC.

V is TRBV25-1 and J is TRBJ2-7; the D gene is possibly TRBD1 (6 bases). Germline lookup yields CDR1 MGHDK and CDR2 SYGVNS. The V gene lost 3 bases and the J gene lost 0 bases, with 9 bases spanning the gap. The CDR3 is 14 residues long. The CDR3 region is CASSETGYSYEQYF. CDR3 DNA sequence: TGTGCCAGCAGTGAGACAGGATACTCCTACGAGCAGTACTTC.

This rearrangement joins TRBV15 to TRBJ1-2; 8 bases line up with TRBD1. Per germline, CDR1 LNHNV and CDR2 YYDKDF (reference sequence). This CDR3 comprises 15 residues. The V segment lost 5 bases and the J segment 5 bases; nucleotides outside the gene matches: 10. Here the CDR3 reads CATSGRTGTKYGYTF. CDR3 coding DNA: TGTGCCACCAGCGGGCGGACAGGGACGAAGTATGGCTACACCTTC.

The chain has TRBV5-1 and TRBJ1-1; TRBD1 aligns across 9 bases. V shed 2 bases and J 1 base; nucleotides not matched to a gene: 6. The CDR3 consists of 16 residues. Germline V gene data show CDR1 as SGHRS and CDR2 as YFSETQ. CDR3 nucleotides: TGCGCCAGCAGCTTACCTCAACAGGGGGCGAACACTGAAGCTTTCTTT. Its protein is CASSLPQQGANTEAFF. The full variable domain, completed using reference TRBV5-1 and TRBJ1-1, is KAGVTQTPRYLIKTRGQQVTLSCSPISGHRSVSWYQQTPGQGLQFLFEYFSETQRNKGNFPGRFSGRQFSNSRSEMNVSTLELGDSALYLCASSLPQQGANTEAFFGQGTRLTVV.

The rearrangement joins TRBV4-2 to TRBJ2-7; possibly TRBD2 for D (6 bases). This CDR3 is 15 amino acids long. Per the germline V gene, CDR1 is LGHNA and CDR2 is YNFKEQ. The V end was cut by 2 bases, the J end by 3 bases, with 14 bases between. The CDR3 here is CASSQSGEGSYEQYF. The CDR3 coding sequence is TGTGCCAGCAGCCAATCGGGAGAAGGCAGCTACGAGCAGTACTTC.

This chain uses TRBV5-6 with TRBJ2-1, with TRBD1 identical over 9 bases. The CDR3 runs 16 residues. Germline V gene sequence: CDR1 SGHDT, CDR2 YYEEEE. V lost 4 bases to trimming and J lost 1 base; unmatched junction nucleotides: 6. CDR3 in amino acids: CASSPTGGASYNEQFF. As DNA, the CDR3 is TGTGCCAGCAGCCCTACAGGGGGCGCGTCCTACAATGAGCAGTTCTTC.

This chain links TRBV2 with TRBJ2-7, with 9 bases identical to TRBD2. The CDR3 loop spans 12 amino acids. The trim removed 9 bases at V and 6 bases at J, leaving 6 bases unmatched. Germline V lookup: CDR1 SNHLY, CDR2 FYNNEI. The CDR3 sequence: CARKGLAGEQYF. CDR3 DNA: TGTGCCAGAAAGGGACTAGCAGGCGAGCAGTACTTC.

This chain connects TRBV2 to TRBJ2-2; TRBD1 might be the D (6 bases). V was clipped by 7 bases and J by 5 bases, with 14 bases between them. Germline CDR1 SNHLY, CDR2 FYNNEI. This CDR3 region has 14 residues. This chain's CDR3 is CASMEPTGTGELFF. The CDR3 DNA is TGTGCCAGCATGGAGCCGACAGGAACCGGGGAGCTGTTTTTT.

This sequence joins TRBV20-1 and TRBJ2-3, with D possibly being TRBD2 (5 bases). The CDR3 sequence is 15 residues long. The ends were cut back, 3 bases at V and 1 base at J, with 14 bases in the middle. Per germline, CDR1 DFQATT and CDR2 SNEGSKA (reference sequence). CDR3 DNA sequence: TGCAGTGCTAGTACCGGGGTGTTAGGCACAGATACGCAGTATTTT. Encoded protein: CSASTGVLGTDTQYF.

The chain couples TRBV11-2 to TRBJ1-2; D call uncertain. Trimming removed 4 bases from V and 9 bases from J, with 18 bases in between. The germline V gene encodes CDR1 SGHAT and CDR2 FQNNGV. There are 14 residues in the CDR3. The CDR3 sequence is CASSSWRGPSRYTF. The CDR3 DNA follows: TGTGCCAGCAGCTCCTGGCGCGGTCCCTCGCGCTACACCTTC.

CDR3 amino acids: CASRTGQETQYF. The CDR3 nucleotides read TGTGCCAGCCGGACAGGGCAAGAGACCCAGTACTTC. This rearrangement joins TRBV6-5 to TRBJ2-5, with 8 bases lining up with TRBD1. V dropped 8 bases and J dropped 2; count of bases not matched to a gene: 1. Germline V lookup: CDR1 MNHEY, CDR2 SVGAGI. The CDR3 contains 12 residues.

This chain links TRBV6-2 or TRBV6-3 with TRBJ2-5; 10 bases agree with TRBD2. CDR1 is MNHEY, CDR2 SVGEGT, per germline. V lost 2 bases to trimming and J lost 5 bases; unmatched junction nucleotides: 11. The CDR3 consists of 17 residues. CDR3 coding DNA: TGTGCCAGCAGTTACGAAAGCGGGAGGGCCTTTGATGAGACCCAGTACTTC. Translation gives CASSYESGRAFDETQYF.